Listed below are T cell receptor beta chains from one sample, sequenced in a study of CD8+ T cells in alopecia areata. Measured with immunoSEQ multiplex PCR; TCRdb has only the in-frame clones, and not every one. The table has 180,000 or so clones, about 53% seen once. Sequenced here: CD8+ T cells sorted from blood, sampled at week 24, from a patient treated with tofacitinib. The receptors were gathered from a human donor with alopecia areata. CDR3s include the opening cysteine and the closing phenylalanine or tryptophan. Each record gives: clone size, V gene, J gene, CDR3 length, D gene, CDR3 DNA, CDR3 protein. D genes are given only for firm matches. Some rows have no size entry. The others give once, few or many, or a class for an expanded clone.

>.|TRBV30|TRBJ2-1|13|.
TGTGCCTGGACGGGGTTTTCCTACAATGAGCAGTTCTTC
CAWTGFSYNEQFF
>few|TRBV14|TRBJ2-5|15|TRBD2
TGTGCCAGCAGCCAAGAACTAGCGGCTACGGGGACCCAGTACTTC
CASSQELAATGTQYF
>few|TRBV12-5|TRBJ2-5|12|.
TGTGCTAGTGCCCCGGCGGGGGAGACCCAGTACTTC
CASAPAGETQYF
>.|TRBV2|TRBJ2-1|16|TRBD2
TGTGCCAGCAGCGACTTCATAGCGGGGGGAAACAATGAGCAGTTCTTC
CASSDFIAGGNNEQFF
>few|TRBV7-2|TRBJ1-2|15|.
TGTGCCAGCAGCCGCAGCCACGGACGCCCTTGGGGCTACACCTTC
CASSRSHGRPWGYTF
>.|TRBV2|TRBJ1-6|17|TRBD1
TGTGCCAGCAGGAGGATCACCGCCGGGACAGGGTTTTCACCCCTCCACTTT
CASRRITAGTGFSPLHF
>few|TRBV29-1|TRBJ2-7|12|TRBD1
TGCAGCGTTGAAGTGCGACAGGGCCGGCAGTACTTC
CSVEVRQGRQYF
>.|TRBV9|TRBJ1-5|15|.
TGTGCCAGCAGCGTATGGGACTCGAGCAATCAGCCCCAGCATTTT
CASSVWDSSNQPQHF
>few|TRBV29-1|TRBJ2-7|13|TRBD1
TGCAGCGTCGGACAGGGGGAAGACTACGAGCAGTACTTC
CSVGQGEDYEQYF
>.|TRBV7-3|TRBJ1-1|13|.
TGTGCCAGCAGCCCCGACCTTAGCACTGAAGCTTTCTTT
CASSPDLSTEAFF
>.|TRBV27|TRBJ2-7|11|.
TGTGCCAGCAGTTCTGCCTACGAGCAGTACTTC
CASSSAYEQYF
>.|TRBV11-3|TRBJ2-1|13|TRBD2
TGTGCCAGCAGCGCCCGGGGGGGCAATGAGCAGTTCTTC
CASSARGGNEQFF
>.|TRBV6-6|TRBJ1-5|13|TRBD1
TGTGCCAGCAGTTTAGACAGGGATCAACCCCAGCATTTT
CASSLDRDQPQHF
>.|TRBV27|TRBJ1-5|14|.
TGTGCCAGCAGTTTATCGAATAGCAATCAGCCCCAGCATTTT
CASSLSNSNQPQHF
>.|TRBV10-2|TRBJ1-1|12|.
TGCGCCAGCAGTAATAACAGAGGGGGAGCTTTCTTT
CASSNNRGGAFF
>.|TRBV11-2|TRBJ1-1|17|.
TGTGCCAGCAGCTCACCGGGACGGACGACTCTATTGGCTGAAGCTTTCTTT
CASSSPGRTTLLAEAFF
>few|TRBV14|TRBJ2-1|18|.
TGTGCCAGCAGCCAAGGCATAGTAGGGCCGAACCCGATGGATGAGCAGTTCTTC
CASSQGIVGPNPMDEQFF
>.|TRBV7-9|TRBJ1-5|15|.
TGTGCCAGCAGCTTAGGATTCTATAGCAATCAGCCCCAGCATTTT
CASSLGFYSNQPQHF
>once|TRBV25-1|TRBJ2-7|13|.
TGTGCCAGCGCCGACAGCAGCTCCTACGAGCAGTACTTC
CASADSSSYEQYF
>.|TRBV2|TRBJ1-5|15|.
TGTGCCAGCAGTGCTGGTGGGGGTGGCAATCAGCCCCAGCATTTT
CASSAGGGGNQPQHF
>.|TRBV27|TRBJ2-4|16|.
TGTGCCAGCAGTTTAAGCTCGGGACCGATTAAAAACATTCAGTACTTC
CASSLSSGPIKNIQYF
>.|TRBV27|TRBJ2-5|12|.
TGTGCCAGCAGTAAACGGGGAGAGACCCAGTACTTC
CASSKRGETQYF